This T cell receptor beta chain originates from a study of neurological immune-mediated disorders. Regarding the study as a whole: No CDR3 amino acid sequences recurred among expanded clones across subjects, suggesting private repertoires in all groups.

Time point meaning: longitudinal time-point 3. For the unsorted libraries, 2 million PBMCs stored at -80 C served as input. The cDNA was synthesized by 5'RACE incorporating 10-nucleotide random UMIs. A single run covered 15-18 subjects with over 170 million TCR-beta sequences. TCRdb reprocessed the 5' RACE reads with MiXCR, giving one entry per CDR3 protein. Here the sample spans about 53,000 distinct CDR3 sequences, 7% to 10% being singletons. This clonotype was seen ten or more times. What it binds is not known. Germline V gives CDR1 LGHDT, CDR2 YNNKEL (reference sequence). Losses at the gene ends were 1 base for V and 4 bases for J; bases not matched to a gene: 2. CDR3 length equals 15 residues.

The TCR sequence derives from a woman in her thirties or forties in good health. The source material was PBMCs. This chain joins TRBV3-1 and TRBJ2-1; 9 bases map to TRBD2. The CDR3 DNA follows: TGTGCCAGCAGCCAAGTGGGACTAGCTTACAATGAGCAGTTCTTC. It translates to CASSQVGLAYNEQFF.